This paragraph covers one T cell receptor (beta chain) sequence. The antigen is undetermined. The CDR3 totals 13 residues. V was shortened by 5 bases and J by 4 bases, with 8 bases between the two germline ends. Germline CDR1 KGHDR, CDR2 SFDVKD. These data belong to a study of neurological immune-mediated disorders. Overall study findings and caveats: No sharing of CDR3 amino acid sequences was observed among expanded clones across subjects, suggesting private repertoires in all groups. Healthy controls had more TCR clonal expansion than multiple sclerosis, which showed the least, whereas HTLV-1-associated myelopathy showed the most.

Each TCR transcript was tagged with a 10-nucleotide random UMI during 5'RACE. TCRdb fed the 5' RACE reads into MiXCR, producing one record per CDR3 protein. Here the sample spans roughly 31,000 distinct CDR3 sequences, approximately 22% being singletons. The TCR was taken from a man over 45 with HTLV-1-associated myelopathy (HAM/TSP). The sample taken for sequencing was CD4+ T cells from blood. V and J are TRBV24-1 and TRBJ2-1; no firm D call. The CDR3 nucleotides are TGTGCCACCAGTGCGGAGAAATACAATGAGCAGTTCTTC. It is translated as CATSAEKYNEQFF.